This entry concerns a single T cell receptor beta chain. This clonotype has ten or more counts. The specificity of this receptor is unknown. No much larger clone exists at a distance of one base, and base qualities are not known. TCRdb names Illumina HiSeq 2500 as the instrument used. Quantitative 5'-RACE with molecular barcodes was used to prepare TCR beta libraries. Per the source publication's procedure: A new computational method based on a probabilistic model of VDJ rearrangement was used to identify disease-linked TCR variants. The public reads were run again by TCRdb, first through fastp at Q25 and then through MiXCR, and only productive beta chains were kept. All rows with the same CDR3 protein become a single entry with the most common DNA and genes. The V and J calls come from TCRdb's annotation, not from the publication. For this sample the table gives around 330,000 distinct CDR3 sequences, of which roughly 12% were detected only once. The top ten constitute roughly 9% of the sample.

This entry comes from a study of CD8 T cells in ankylosing spondylitis (TCRdb year 2017). With regard to the full study: To find TCR variants linked to disease, the study profiled T cell receptor beta repertoires in ankylosing spondylitis patients and healthy donors. Peripheral blood was sampled, and synovial fluid was also collected from ankylosing spondylitis patients. The full study cohort comprised roughly 24 ankylosing spondylitis patients and some 110 healthy donors. Broad study findings and their caveats: Some TCR beta motif variants had previously been reported in synovial fluid and blood of reactive arthritis patients, which suggested common disease-initiation mechanisms. Blood from ankylosing spondylitis patients appeared to be characterized by a TCR beta motif made up of under ten highly homologous amino acid variants. Significant enrichment of the disease-linked clones was reported in matched synovial fluid samples from ankylosing spondylitis patients. In peripheral blood, the disease-linked clones were found at relatively low frequencies and had a CD8+ phenotype.

Cut back by 7 bases and 7 bases, the V and J ends lie 9 bases apart. The CDR3 has 11 amino acids, counting the end cysteine and phenylalanine. CDR3 DNA only is kept here, 33 bases in frame from base 1. CDR1 and CDR2 (SGHKS, YYEKEE) derive from the germline V gene (reference sequence). The chain links TRBV5-5 with TRBJ2-1, with no D gene named confidently. This receptor was identified in a female donor with ankylosing spondylitis or in good health (not recorded which). The source material was blood, either unsorted or a sorted T cell fraction (not recorded which). The CDR3 region has the sequence CASDSRNEQFF. The DNA is as follows: TGTGCCAGCGACTCCCGGAATGAGCAGTTCTTC. The full variable domain, completed from the reference TRBV5-5 and TRBJ2-1 proteins outside the CDR3, reads DAGVTQSPTHLIKTRGQQVTLRCSPISGHKSVSWYQQVLGQGPQFIFQYYEKEERGRGNFPDRFSARQFPNYSSELNVNALLLGDSALYLCASDSRNEQFFGPGTRLTVL.